The sequence of this T cell receptor (beta chain) was determined in a study of CD8 T cells in ankylosing spondylitis. With V trimmed by 4 bases and J by 4 bases, 5 bases remained unmatched. The CDR3 loop spans 15 amino acids. The germline V gene has CDR1 LNHNV and CDR2 YYDKDF (reference sequence). TCRdb called the 5' RACE reads again in MiXCR, with one record for every CDR3 protein. The sample yields 110,000 to 150,000 distinct CDR3 sequences, 7% to 10% seen once. The source of this sequence is a male donor with ankylosing spondylitis. Input material: synovial fluid, either unsorted or a sorted T cell fraction (not recorded which). This chain joins TRBV15 and TRBJ2-3; 10 bases are a match to TRBD2. CDR3 sequence reads: CATSTAGGQSDTQYF. The DNA for the CDR3 is TGTGCCACCAGCACAGCGGGGGGGCAGTCAGATACGCAGTATTTT. Variable domain in full (rest from reference TRBV15 and TRBJ2-3): DAMVIQNPRYQVTQFGKPVTLSCSQTLNHNVMYWYQQKSSQAPKLLFHYYDKDFNNEADTPDNFQSRRPNTSFCFLDIRSPGLGDTAMYLCATSTAGGQSDTQYFGPGTRLTVL.